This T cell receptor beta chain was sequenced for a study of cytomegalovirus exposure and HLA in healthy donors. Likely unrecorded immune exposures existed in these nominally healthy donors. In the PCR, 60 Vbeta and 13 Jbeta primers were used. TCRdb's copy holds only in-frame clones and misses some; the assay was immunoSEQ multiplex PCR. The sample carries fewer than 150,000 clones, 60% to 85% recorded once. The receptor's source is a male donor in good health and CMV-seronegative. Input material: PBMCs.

CDR3 sequence (DNA): TGTGCTAGTGGTTTGGTACTGGGGACTAGCGGGTCCTACGAGCAGTACTTC. Protein product: CASGLVLGTSGSYEQYF. The chain carries TRBV12-5 and TRBJ2-7; TRBD2 agrees at 12 bases. The CDR3 is 17 residues long. The trim removed 0 bases at V and 1 base at J, leaving 4 bases unmatched. Germline values: CDR1 LGHNT, CDR2 FRNRAP.